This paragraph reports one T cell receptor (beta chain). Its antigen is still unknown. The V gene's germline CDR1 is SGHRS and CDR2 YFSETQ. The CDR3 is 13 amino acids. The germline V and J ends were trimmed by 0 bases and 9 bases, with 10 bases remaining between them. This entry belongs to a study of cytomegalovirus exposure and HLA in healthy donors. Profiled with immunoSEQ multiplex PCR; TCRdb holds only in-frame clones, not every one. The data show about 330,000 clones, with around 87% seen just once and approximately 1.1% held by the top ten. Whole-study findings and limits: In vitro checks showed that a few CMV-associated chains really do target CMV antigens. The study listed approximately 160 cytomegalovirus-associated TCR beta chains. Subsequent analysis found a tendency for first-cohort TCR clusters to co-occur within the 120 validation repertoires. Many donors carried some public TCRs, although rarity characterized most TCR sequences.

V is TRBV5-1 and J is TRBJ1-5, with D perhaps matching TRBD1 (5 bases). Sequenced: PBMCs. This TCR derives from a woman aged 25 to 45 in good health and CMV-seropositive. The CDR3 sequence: CASSLVRDGPQHF. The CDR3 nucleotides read TGCGCCAGCAGCTTGGTGAGGGACGGGCCCCAGCATTTT.